This T cell receptor (beta chain) derives from a study of identical twins. The CDR3 runs 13 residues. Trimming removed 4 bases from V and 0 bases from J; junction bases left unmatched: 0. Germline CDR1 and CDR2: ENHRY and SYGVKD. A word on this clonotype: The antigen is undetermined.

TCRdb ran MiXCR on the 5' RACE reads and lists one entry per CDR3 protein. The sample consists of roughly 280,000 distinct CDR3 sequences, roughly 8.6% of them appearing once. General study points: Twin pairs had excess sharing that was weaker in beta out-of-frame sequences. Modelling approaches yielded underestimates of out-of-frame TCR alpha sharing between monozygotic twins.

These same records also appear under a second study, on yellow fever vaccine responses in identical twins.

This chain uses TRBV10-3 with TRBJ2-7, with 7 positions matching TRBD2. The sequence derives from a woman under 30 in good health. What was sequenced was CD8+ T cells sorted from blood. This chain's CDR3 is CAISGGGSYEQYF. CDR3 coding DNA: TGTGCCATCAGTGGGGGGGGCTCCTACGAGCAGTACTTC.